This is a list of T cell receptor beta chains from one sample in a study of blood T cell repertoires in COVID-19. Some clones are missing from TCRdb's copy, which holds only in-frame ones; the method was immunoSEQ multiplex PCR. Of roughly 230,000 clones listed, 70% to 90% are singletons. The sequencing sample was made of PBMCs or T cells enriched from blood (not recorded which). The source is a woman aged 45 to 65 who had been exposed to COVID-19. Both conserved end residues are part of each CDR3. The D gene is left open where the match is weak. Not all rows give a size; the values are once, few, many and, for expanded clones, a class.

clone size: -
J gene: TRBJ1-1
D gene: TRBD1
V gene: TRBV5-1
CDR3 protein: CASSWGQGVTEAFF
CDR3 DNA: TGCGCCAGCAGCTGGGGACAGGGAGTCACTGAAGCTTTCTTT

clone size: -
J gene: TRBJ2-1
D gene: -
V gene: TRBV27
CDR3 protein: CASSLSGASGNEQFF
CDR3 DNA: TGTGCCAGCAGTTTATCAGGGGCTTCGGGCAATGAGCAGTTCTTC

clone size: -
J gene: TRBJ1-2
D gene: -
V gene: TRBV28
CDR3 protein: CASSYQGGGYTF
CDR3 DNA: TGTGCCAGCAGCTACCAAGGAGGTGGCTACACCTTC

clone size: -
J gene: TRBJ2-7
D gene: TRBD1
V gene: TRBV5-1
CDR3 protein: CASSVDREQGYEQYF
CDR3 DNA: TGCGCCAGCAGCGTGGACAGGGAGCAGGGGTACGAGCAGTACTTC

clone size: -
J gene: TRBJ1-5
D gene: -
V gene: TRBV19
CDR3 protein: CASSTSGGPNQPQHF
CDR3 DNA: TGTGCCAGTAGTACCTCTGGAGGTCCCAATCAGCCCCAGCATTTT

clone size: few
J gene: TRBJ2-2
D gene: TRBD1
V gene: TRBV20-1
CDR3 protein: CSASGQGALNTGELFF
CDR3 DNA: TGCAGTGCTAGTGGACAGGGGGCCCTGAACACCGGGGAGCTGTTTTTT

clone size: -
J gene: TRBJ1-1
D gene: TRBD1
V gene: TRBV19
CDR3 protein: CASSTGQGTEAFF
CDR3 DNA: TGTGCCAGTAGTACAGGACAGGGCACTGAAGCTTTCTTT

clone size: -
J gene: TRBJ1-1
D gene: -
V gene: TRBV5-6
CDR3 protein: CASSLSRGTEAFF
CDR3 DNA: TGTGCCAGCAGCTTGTCCAGGGGCACTGAAGCTTTCTTT

clone size: -
J gene: TRBJ1-1
D gene: TRBD1
V gene: TRBV2
CDR3 protein: CASRETGEITEAFF
CDR3 DNA: TGTGCCAGCAGGGAGACAGGGGAAATCACTGAAGCTTTCTTT

clone size: -
J gene: TRBJ2-1
D gene: -
V gene: TRBV12-3/TRBV12-4
CDR3 protein: CASSPVANEQFF
CDR3 DNA: TGTGCCAGCAGTCCAGTCGCCAATGAGCAGTTCTTC

clone size: -
J gene: TRBJ2-5
D gene: -
V gene: TRBV14
CDR3 protein: CASSRSFQETQYF
CDR3 DNA: TGTGCCAGCAGCCGGAGTTTCCAAGAGACCCAGTACTTC

clone size: -
J gene: TRBJ1-2
D gene: TRBD1
V gene: TRBV5-1
CDR3 protein: CASSLDRGEDYGYTF
CDR3 DNA: TGCGCCAGCAGCTTGGACAGGGGCGAGGACTATGGCTACACCTTC

clone size: few
J gene: TRBJ1-1
D gene: -
V gene: TRBV5-1
CDR3 protein: CASSLGRTVNTEAFF
CDR3 DNA: TGCGCCAGCAGCTTGGGCCGGACAGTTAACACTGAAGCTTTCTTT